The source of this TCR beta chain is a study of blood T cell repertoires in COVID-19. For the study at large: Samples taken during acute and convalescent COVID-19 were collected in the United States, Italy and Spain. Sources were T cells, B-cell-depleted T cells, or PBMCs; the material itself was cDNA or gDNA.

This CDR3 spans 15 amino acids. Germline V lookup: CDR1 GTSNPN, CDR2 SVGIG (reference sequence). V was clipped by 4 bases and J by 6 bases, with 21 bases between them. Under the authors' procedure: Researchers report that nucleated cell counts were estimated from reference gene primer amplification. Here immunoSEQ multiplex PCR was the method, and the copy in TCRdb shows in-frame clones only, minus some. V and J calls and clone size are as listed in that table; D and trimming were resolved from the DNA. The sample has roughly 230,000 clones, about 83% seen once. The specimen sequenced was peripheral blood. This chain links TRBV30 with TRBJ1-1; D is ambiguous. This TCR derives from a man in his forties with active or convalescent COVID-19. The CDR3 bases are TGTGCCTGGACTGGGTACGGTGGGAGTGGCCCTGAAGCTTTCTTT. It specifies CAWTGYGGSGPEAFF.